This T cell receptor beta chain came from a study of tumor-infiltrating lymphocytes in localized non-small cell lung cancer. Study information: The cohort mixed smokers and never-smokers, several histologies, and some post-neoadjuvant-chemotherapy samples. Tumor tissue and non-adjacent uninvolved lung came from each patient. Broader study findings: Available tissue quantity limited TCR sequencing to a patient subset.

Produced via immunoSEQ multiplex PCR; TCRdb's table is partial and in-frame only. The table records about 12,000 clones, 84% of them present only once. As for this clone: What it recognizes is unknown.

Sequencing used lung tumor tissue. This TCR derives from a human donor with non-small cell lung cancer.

The CDR3 protein is CASSLEVETQYF. CDR3 coding DNA: TGTGCCAGCAGCTTGGAGGTAGAGACCCAGTACTTC. This chain uses TRBV5-6 with TRBJ2-5, with D uncertain. In germline, CDR1 is SGHDT, CDR2 YYEEEE. This CDR3 has 12 residues. Deletions cut 0 bases from V and 4 bases from J, with 4 bases between.